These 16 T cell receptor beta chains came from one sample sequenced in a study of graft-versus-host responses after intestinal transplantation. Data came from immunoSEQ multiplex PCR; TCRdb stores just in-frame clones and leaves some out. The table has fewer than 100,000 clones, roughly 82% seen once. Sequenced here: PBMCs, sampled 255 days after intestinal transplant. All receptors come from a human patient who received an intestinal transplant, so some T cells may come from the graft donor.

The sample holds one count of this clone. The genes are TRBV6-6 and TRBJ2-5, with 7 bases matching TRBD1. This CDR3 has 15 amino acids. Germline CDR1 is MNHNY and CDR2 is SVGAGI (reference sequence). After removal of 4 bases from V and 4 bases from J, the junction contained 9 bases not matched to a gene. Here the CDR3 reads CASSFRRAGGETQYF. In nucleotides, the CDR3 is TGTGCCAGCAGTTTTCGGCGGGCAGGGGGAGAGACCCAGTACTTC.

CDR3 amino acids: CASSPPTSGGANEQFF. CDR3 coding DNA: TGTGCCAGCTCTCCTCCGACTAGCGGGGGGGCTAATGAGCAGTTCTTC. This chain links TRBV18 with TRBJ2-1; 14 nucleotides align to TRBD2. CDR3 length equals 16 residues. The V gene end was trimmed by 6 bases and the J gene end by 7 bases; junction bases not matched to a gene: 8. Germline CDR1 is KGHSH and CDR2 is LQKENI.

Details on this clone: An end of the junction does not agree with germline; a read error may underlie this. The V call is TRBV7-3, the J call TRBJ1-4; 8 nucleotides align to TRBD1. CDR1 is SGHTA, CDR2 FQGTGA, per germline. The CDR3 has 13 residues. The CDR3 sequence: CASSLTGGEKLFF. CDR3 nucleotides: TGTGCCAGCAGCCTAACAGGGGGTGAAAAACTGTTTTTT. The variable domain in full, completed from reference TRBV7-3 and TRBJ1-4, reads GAGVSQTPSNKVTEKGKYVELRCDPISGHTALYWYRQSLGQGPEFLIYFQGTGAADDSGLPNDRFFAVRPEGSVSTLKIQRTERGDSAVYLCASSLTGGEKLFFGSGTQLSVL.

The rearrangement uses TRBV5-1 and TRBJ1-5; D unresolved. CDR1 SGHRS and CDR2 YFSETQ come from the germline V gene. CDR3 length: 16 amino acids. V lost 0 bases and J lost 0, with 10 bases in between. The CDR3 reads CASSLEGGNSNQPQHF. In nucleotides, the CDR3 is TGCGCCAGCAGCTTGGAGGGCGGGAATAGCAATCAGCCCCAGCATTTT.

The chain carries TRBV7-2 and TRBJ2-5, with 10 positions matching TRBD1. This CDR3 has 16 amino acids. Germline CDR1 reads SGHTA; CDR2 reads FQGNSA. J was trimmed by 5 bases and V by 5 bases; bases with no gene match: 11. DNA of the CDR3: TGTGCCAGCAGCCCGGGACAGGGGCCTACCAGGGAGACCCAGTACTTC. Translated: CASSPGQGPTRETQYF.

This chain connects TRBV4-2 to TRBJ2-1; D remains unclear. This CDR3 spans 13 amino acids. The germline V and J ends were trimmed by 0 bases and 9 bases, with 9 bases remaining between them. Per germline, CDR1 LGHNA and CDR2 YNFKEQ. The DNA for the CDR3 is TGTGCCAGCAGCCAAGAGCCCCGAGGTGAGCAGTTCTTC. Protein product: CASSQEPRGEQFF.

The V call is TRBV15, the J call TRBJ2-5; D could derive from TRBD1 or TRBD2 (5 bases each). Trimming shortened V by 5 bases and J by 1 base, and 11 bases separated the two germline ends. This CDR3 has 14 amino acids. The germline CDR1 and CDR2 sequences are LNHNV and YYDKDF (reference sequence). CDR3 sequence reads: CATSLGDGQETQYF. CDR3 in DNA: TGTGCCACCAGCCTTGGGGACGGCCAAGAGACCCAGTACTTC.

CDR3: CASSRSTAGGSTDTQYF. The CDR3 coding sequence is TGTGCCAGCAGCCGAAGCACGGCGGGGGGGAGCACAGATACGCAGTATTTT. The V call is TRBV5-5, the J call TRBJ2-3; 9 bases match TRBD2. The CDR3 length is 17 residues. V trimming: 4 bases; J trimming: 0 bases; junction bases outside the gene matches: 9. CDR1 is SGHKS, CDR2 YYEKEE, per germline (reference sequence).

The CDR3 is CASSFPRGGTEAFF. In nucleotides, the CDR3 is TGTGCCAGCAGCTTCCCTCGAGGGGGGACTGAAGCTTTCTTT. The chain has TRBV11-2 and TRBJ1-1; tentative D call: TRBD1 (6 bases). With 3 bases removed from V and 5 bases from J, the gap between germline ends came to 13 bases. CDR1 SGHAT and CDR2 FQNNGV come from the germline V gene. The CDR3 totals 14 residues.

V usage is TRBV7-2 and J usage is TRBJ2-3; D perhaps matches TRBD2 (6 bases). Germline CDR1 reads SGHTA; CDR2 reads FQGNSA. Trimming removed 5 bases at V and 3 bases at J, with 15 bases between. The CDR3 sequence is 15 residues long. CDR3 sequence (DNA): TGTGCCAGCAGCCCGGGACTCCGTGAAACAGATACGCAGTATTTT. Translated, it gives CASSPGLRETDTQYF.

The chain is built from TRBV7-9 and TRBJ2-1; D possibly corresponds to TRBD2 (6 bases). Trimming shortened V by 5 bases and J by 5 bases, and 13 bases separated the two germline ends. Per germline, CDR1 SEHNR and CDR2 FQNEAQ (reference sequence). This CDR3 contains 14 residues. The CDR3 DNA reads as TGTGCCAGCAGCCCATGGACTACGGACAATGAGCAGTTCTTC. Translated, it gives CASSPWTTDNEQFF.

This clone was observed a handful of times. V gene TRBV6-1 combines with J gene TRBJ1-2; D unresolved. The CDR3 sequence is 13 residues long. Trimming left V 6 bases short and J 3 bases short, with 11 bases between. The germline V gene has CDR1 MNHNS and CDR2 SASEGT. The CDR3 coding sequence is TGTGCCAGCAGCGTCAGAGGCGACTATGGCTACACCTTC. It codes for CASSVRGDYGYTF.

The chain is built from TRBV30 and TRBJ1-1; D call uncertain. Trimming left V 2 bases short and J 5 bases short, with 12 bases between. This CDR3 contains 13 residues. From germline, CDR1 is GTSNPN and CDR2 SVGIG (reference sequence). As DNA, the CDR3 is TGTGCCTGGAGTCTAGGGTTGGGGACTGAAGCTTTCTTT. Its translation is CAWSLGLGTEAFF.

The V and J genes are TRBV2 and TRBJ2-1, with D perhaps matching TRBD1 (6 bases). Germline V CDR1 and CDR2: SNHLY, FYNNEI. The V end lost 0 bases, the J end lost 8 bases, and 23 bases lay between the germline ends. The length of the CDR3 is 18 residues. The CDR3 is CASSEAPGDMIRGDEQFF. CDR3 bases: TGTGCCAGCAGTGAAGCCCCAGGGGATATGATTAGGGGCGATGAGCAGTTCTTC.

The CDR3 sequence: CASSPLRAGGVNEQFF. The CDR3 coding sequence is TGTGCCAGCAGTCCCTTGAGGGCAGGGGGAGTAAATGAGCAGTTCTTC. The J gene is TRBJ2-1, the V gene TRBV27; 7 bases map to TRBD1. The CDR3 is 16 amino acids. The J segment lost 7 bases and the V segment lost 5 bases, leaving 14 bases of the junction unmatched. Germline lookup yields CDR1 MNHEY and CDR2 SMNVEV (reference sequence).

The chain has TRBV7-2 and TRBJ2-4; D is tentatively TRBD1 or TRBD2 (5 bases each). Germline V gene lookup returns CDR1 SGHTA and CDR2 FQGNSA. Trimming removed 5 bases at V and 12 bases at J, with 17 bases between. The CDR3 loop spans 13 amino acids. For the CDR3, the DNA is TGTGCCAGCAGCGCCCCCGGGGCCCGTGGTCAGTACTTC. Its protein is CASSAPGARGQYF.